Included here is one T cell receptor beta chain sequence, with context. The germline gives CDR1 SQVTM, CDR2 ANQGSEA. The CDR3 is made up of 14 amino acids. V was clipped by 5 bases and J by 5 bases, with 18 bases between them. Libraries were prepared by immunoSEQ multiplex PCR; TCRdb keeps only in-frame clonotypes and omits some of them. The sample carries approximately 250,000 clones, 85% to 95% recorded once. This sample was included in a study of blood T cell repertoires in COVID-19. This TCR was sampled from a man aged 40-55 years who had been exposed to COVID-19. V gene TRBV29-1 combines with J gene TRBJ2-5; TRBD1 is a possible D gene (5 bases). The sequencing sample was made of PBMCs or T cells enriched from blood (not recorded which). The CDR3 is CSVLEPGHGETQYF. Here the CDR3 DNA reads TGCAGCGTTTTGGAACCTGGACACGGGGAGACCCAGTACTTC.